The 20 T cell receptor beta chains reported below all come from one sample, sequenced in a study of cytomegalovirus exposure and HLA in healthy donors. 13 Jbeta primers and 60 Vbeta primers were used for the PCR. Some clones are missing from TCRdb's copy, which holds only in-frame ones; the method was immunoSEQ multiplex PCR. Among around 67,000 clones, 78% were seen once, and the ten largest hold 7.8%. Sequenced material: PBMCs. These TCRs come from a man between 18 and 29 years old in good health and CMV-seropositive.

The gene calls are TRBV7-9 and TRBJ1-2; D is perhaps TRBD1 (6 bases). Trimming removed 1 base at V and 3 bases at J, with 12 bases between. The CDR3 is 15 residues long. Germline-derived CDR1 and CDR2 are SEHNR and FQNEAQ (reference sequence). The CDR3 DNA reads as TGTGCCAGCAGCTTAGTCGGCAGGGGTCACTATGGCTACACCTTC. It specifies CASSLVGRGHYGYTF.

The V gene is TRBV30, the J gene TRBJ2-3, with 7 bases fitting TRBD2. The V gene end was trimmed by 4 bases and the J gene end by 0 bases; junction bases not matched to a gene: 4. The CDR3 is made up of 14 amino acids. Germline V gene data show CDR1 as GTSNPN and CDR2 as SVGIG (reference sequence). The CDR3 spells CAWTSGASTDTQYF. In DNA, the CDR3 is TGTGCCTGGACTAGCGGAGCTAGCACAGATACGCAGTATTTT.

The chain combines TRBV5-4 with TRBJ2-2; 10 bases map to TRBD2. Germline CDR1 SGHNT, CDR2 YYREEE (reference sequence). This CDR3 spans 14 amino acids. After removal of 0 bases from V and 12 bases from J, the junction contained 5 bases not matched to a gene. The CDR3 sequence: CASSLAGSGGKLFF. CDR3 in DNA: TGTGCCAGCAGCTTGGCAGGTAGCGGGGGGAAGCTGTTTTTT.

The rearrangement links TRBV9 to TRBJ2-7; unclear D gene. CDR1 is SGDLS, CDR2 YYNGEE, per germline. The CDR3 is 10 residues long. Trimming removed 2 bases from V and 5 bases from J, with 2 bases in between. The CDR3 protein is CASSVNEQYF. CDR3 sequence (DNA): TGTGCCAGCAGCGTCAACGAGCAGTACTTC.

The chain uses TRBV6-6 and TRBJ1-1; a weak D match, TRBD1 (6 bases). Deletions cut 8 bases from V and 3 bases from J, with 13 bases between. The CDR3 is 13 amino acids. Germline values: CDR1 MNHNY, CDR2 SVGAGI (reference sequence). The CDR3 reads CASREGVYTEAFF. In DNA, the CDR3 is TGTGCCAGCCGTGAGGGGGTCTACACTGAAGCTTTCTTT.

This chain connects TRBV4-1 to TRBJ2-7, with a weak D call TRBD1 (6 bases). CDR1 and CDR2 (germline): MGHRA, YSYEKL. V lost 4 bases, J lost 4 bases, and 17 bases lay in between. The CDR3 has 15 amino acids. CDR3 loop: CASSPYLGAIYEQYF. CDR3 sequence (DNA): TGCGCCAGCAGCCCCTACCTGGGGGCGATTTACGAGCAGTACTTC.

The chain employs TRBV6-5 and TRBJ1-5; D is perhaps TRBD1 (5 bases). Germline assignment: CDR1 MNHEY and CDR2 SVGAGI. This CDR3 spans 14 amino acids. V was pared by 2 bases and J by 2 bases, with 7 bases between. The CDR3 sequence: CASSYGGGNQPQHF. The CDR3, as DNA: TGTGCCAGCAGTTACGGAGGGGGCAATCAGCCCCAGCATTTT.

The chain is built from TRBV10-3 and TRBJ1-5; 10 bases map to TRBD1. In germline, CDR1 is ENHRY, CDR2 SYGVKD. J gave up 5 bases and V 4 bases, and 2 bases lay outside the gene matches. There are 14 residues in the CDR3. The CDR3 DNA follows: TGTGCCATCAGTGGACAGGGGGCTGATCAGCCCCAGCATTTT. This sequence encodes CAISGQGADQPQHF.

This sequence joins TRBV5-1 and TRBJ2-3, with TRBD1 identical over 10 bases. The CDR3 spans 15 residues. J was trimmed by 1 base and V by 5 bases; bases with no gene match: 4. Germline V CDR1 and CDR2: SGHRS, YFSETQ. Here the CDR3 reads CASRPGTGGTDTQYF. The CDR3 DNA sequence: TGCGCCAGCAGACCCGGGACAGGGGGCACAGATACGCAGTATTTT.

The rearrangement uses TRBV10-3 and TRBJ2-1, with D possibly TRBD2 on 7 matching bases. There are 15 residues in the CDR3. Trimming took off 3 bases at V and 6 bases at J, with 15 bases between the two ends. CDR1 ENHRY and CDR2 SYGVKD come from the germline V gene. This chain's CDR3 is CAISDEGGPGNEQFF. CDR3 sequence (DNA): TGTGCCATCAGTGACGAGGGGGGGCCCGGCAATGAGCAGTTCTTC.

The chain carries TRBV2 and TRBJ1-6, with TRBD1 identical over 9 bases. J was trimmed by 6 bases and V by 8 bases; bases with no gene match: 5. Looked up from germline, CDR1 is SNHLY and CDR2 is FYNNEI. This CDR3 has 14 residues. CDR3 nucleotide sequence: TGTGCCAGCGGAAGGACAGGGGTTAATTCACCCCTCCACTTT. The encoded protein is CASGRTGVNSPLHF.

This clone has a handful of counts. This rearrangement joins TRBV19 to TRBJ2-6; 8 positions agree with TRBD1. V shed 6 bases and J 2 bases; nucleotides not matched to a gene: 3. There are 15 residues in the CDR3. Germline V CDR1 and CDR2: LNHDA, SQIVND (reference sequence). CDR3 DNA sequence: TGTGCCAGTAGCCCACAGGGGGCTGGGGCCAACGTCCTGACTTTC. Translated: CASSPQGAGANVLTF. Supplemented by reference TRBV19 and TRBJ2-6, the full variable domain reads DGGITQSPKYLFRKEGQNVTLSCEQNLNHDAMYWYRQDPGQGLRLIYYSQIVNDFQKGDIAEGYSVSREKKESFPLTVTSAQKNPTAFYLCASSPQGAGANVLTFGAGSRLTVL.

The V call is TRBV2, the J call TRBJ2-7; 8 bases match TRBD2. The CDR3 extends over 15 amino acids. Unmatched junction bases numbered 5, after V lost 1 base and J lost 3 bases. From germline, CDR1 is SNHLY and CDR2 FYNNEI. The DNA for the CDR3 is TGTGCCAGCAGTGAAGGGGCGGGGGGTATCTACGAGCAGTACTTC. It is translated as CASSEGAGGIYEQYF. The full variable domain, completed using reference TRBV2 and TRBJ2-7, is EPEVTQTPSHQVTQMGQEVILRCVPISNHLYFYWYRQILGQKVEFLVSFYNNEISEKSEIFDDQFSVERPDGSNFTLKIRSTKLEDSAMYFCASSEGAGGIYEQYFGPGTRLTVT.

The DNA for the CDR3 is TGTGCCAGCAGTTCGAATAGCGGGAGGTACGAGCAGTACTTC. It yields the protein CASSSNSGRYEQYF. The chain recombines TRBV6-5 with TRBJ2-7, with TRBD2 identical over 10 bases. Germline CDR1 is MNHEY and CDR2 is SVGAGI. The V segment lost 4 bases and the J segment 4 bases; nucleotides outside the gene matches: 4. The CDR3 spans 14 residues.

J is TRBJ2-1 and V is TRBV7-9, with TRBD2 matching 9 bases. Germline CDR1 and CDR2: SEHNR and FQNEAQ (reference sequence). V shed 5 bases, J shed 8 bases, and the junction held 10 bases outside the gene matches. CDR3 length equals 15 residues. As DNA, the CDR3 is TGTGCCAGCAGCGCGGGCGGGAGGGCCCGGGATGAGCAGTTCTTC. This sequence encodes CASSAGGRARDEQFF.

The V and J genes are TRBV6-5 and TRBJ1-2, with 8 bases lining up with TRBD1. CDR1 MNHEY and CDR2 SVGAGI come from the germline V gene. This CDR3 region has 15 residues. The V gene end was trimmed by 5 bases and the J gene end by 2 bases; junction bases not matched to a gene: 7. The CDR3 protein is CASSLDRALNYGYTF. DNA for the CDR3: TGTGCCAGCAGTCTGGACAGGGCGCTGAACTATGGCTACACCTTC.

V gene TRBV25-1 combines with J gene TRBJ2-1; 7 bases match TRBD2. The germline gives CDR1 MGHDK, CDR2 SYGVNS. With 3 bases clipped from V and 4 bases from J, the junction kept 3 bases outside the gene matches. The CDR3 spans 14 residues. The CDR3 protein is CASSELAEYNEQFF. The CDR3 DNA reads TGTGCCAGCAGTGAGCTAGCGGAGTACAATGAGCAGTTCTTC.

The J gene is TRBJ1-5, the V gene TRBV28; TRBD1 matches at 7 bases. V shed 7 bases and J 3 bases; nucleotides not matched to a gene: 6. Germline CDR1 reads MDHEN; CDR2 reads SYDVKM. CDR3 length: 14 amino acids. Here the CDR3 DNA reads TGTGCCAGCACCGATACAGGGGCCAATCAGCCCCAGCATTTT. Protein product: CASTDTGANQPQHF.

The chain uses TRBV11-2 and TRBJ2-4; 9 bases fit TRBD2. Germline CDR1 reads SGHAT; CDR2 reads FQNNGV. J was trimmed by 9 bases and V by 3 bases; bases with no gene match: 3. CDR3 length: 13 amino acids. This chain's CDR3 is CASSFGLASIQYF. DNA for the CDR3: TGTGCCAGCAGCTTCGGACTAGCGAGCATTCAGTACTTC.

In its sample, this clone was seen once. V is TRBV4-1 and J is TRBJ1-5, with D possibly being TRBD1 (5 bases). Deletions cut 4 bases from V and 2 bases from J, with 12 bases between. The CDR3 totals 15 residues. The germline V gene has CDR1 MGHRA and CDR2 YSYEKL. CDR3 DNA sequence: TGCGCCAGCAGCCTCCTCGGAGGGGGCAATCAGCCCCAGCATTTT. It yields the protein CASSLLGGGNQPQHF.